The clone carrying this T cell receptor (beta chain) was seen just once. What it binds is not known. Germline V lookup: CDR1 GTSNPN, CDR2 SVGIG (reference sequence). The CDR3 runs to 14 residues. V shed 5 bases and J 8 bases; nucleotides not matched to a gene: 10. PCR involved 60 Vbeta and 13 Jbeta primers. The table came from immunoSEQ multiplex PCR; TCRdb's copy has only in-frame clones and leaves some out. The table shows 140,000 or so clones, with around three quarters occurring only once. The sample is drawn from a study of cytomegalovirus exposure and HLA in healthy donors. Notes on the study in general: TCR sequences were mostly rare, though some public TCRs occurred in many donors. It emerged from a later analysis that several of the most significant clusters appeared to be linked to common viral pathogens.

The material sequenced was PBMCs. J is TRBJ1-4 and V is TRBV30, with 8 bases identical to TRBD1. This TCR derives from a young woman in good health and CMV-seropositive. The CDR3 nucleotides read TGTGCCTGGGGCAGGGGGCACTTAGGCGAAAAACTGTTTTTT. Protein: CAWGRGHLGEKLFF.